This T cell receptor (beta chain) derives from a study of blood T cell repertoires in COVID-19. Study in general: Samples representing acute and convalescent COVID-19 were sourced from the United States, Italy and Spain. PBMCs, B-cell-depleted T cells, or T cells were the source of the cDNA or gDNA that made up the material.

Original methodology: Reference gene primer amplification gave nucleated cell count estimates. The protocol was immunoSEQ multiplex PCR, while the TCRdb copy is restricted to in-frame clones and leaves out a portion. V and J calls and clone size come straight from that table; D and trimming were deduced from the DNA. Here the sample spans 200,000 to 250,000 clones, around 84% being singletons. Trimming took off 6 bases at V and 1 base at J, with 13 bases between the two ends. CDR1 MDHEN and CDR2 SYDVKM come from the germline V gene. The CDR3 loop spans 14 amino acids. The sequenced sample was peripheral blood. The receptor comes from a human donor in a cohort sampled during active COVID-19. This sequence joins TRBV28 and TRBJ2-7, with D possibly being TRBD2 (6 bases). The CDR3 loop reads CASRGGRPSYEQYF. In DNA form, the CDR3 reads TGTGCCAGCAGGGGTGGGAGGCCGTCCTACGAGCAGTACTTC.